The sequence of this T cell receptor beta chain was determined in a study of brain T cells in children with intractable seizures (dated by TCRdb to the early 2020s). For context, the study as a whole: As a first screen for immune gene transcripts, resected brain tissue from a few dozen pediatric epilepsy surgery cases was run on a NanoString immunology panel. Among the 12 selected surgery cases, pre-surgery blood was additionally sequenced for eight, leaving four cases with brain tissue only.

Notes on this clone: Its specific antigen is unknown. No base quality values were provided; no much bigger clone lies one nucleotide off.

The immunoSEQ assay was applied to genomic DNA to generate the TCR beta chain sequences. The authors' analysis ran thus. Any CDR3 sequence that did not begin with the conserved framework cysteine at position 104 was removed by hand. To get clonality, the normalized Shannon's Diversity Index was subtracted from one, giving values from 0 (maximal diversity) to 1 (oligoclonal). To check whether a given CDR3 had different frequencies in two samples, for example brain versus blood, chi-squared comparison-of-proportions tests were used. Public clonotypes were identified through searches of immuneACCESS, and similarity to known antiviral clonotypes was evaluated with the VDJdb browser. Not all clones reach the TCRdb copy of this immuneACCESS table, which keeps in-frame sequences only. Checked studies attribute under half of the gap to unresolved V genes and leave the rest unexplained. D and trimming come from the DNA, and the V and J calls and clone size come from that table. Within this sample are 300,000 to 400,000 clones, with over 90% of them counted one time only. The ten largest make up approximately 5% of the sample.

Overall study outcomes, separate from this receptor: The patients' HCMV serostatus was not known, and viral specificity was inferred solely from CDR3 sequence similarity. Because sequencing depth differed between pre- and post-surgery blood, the absence of clones from the pre-surgery sample may reflect undersampling.

This specimen's time point label, interpreted: blood from clinic visit 5 months post-surgery; TSC patient then seizure free. The surgery cases showing the highest brain T cell transcript signatures were chosen for TCR beta chain sequencing of brain tissue and, when available, of blood. Patients had been treated with at least one anti-epileptic drug before surgery. TCR-sequenced patients were children with drug-resistant epilepsy due to tuberous sclerosis complex, focal cortical dysplasia, Rasmussen encephalitis or hemimegalencephaly. Bulk genomic DNA was isolated from unsorted brain tissue and whole blood using the Monarch genomic DNA purification kit. Per the germline V gene, SQVTM is the CDR1 and ANQGSEA is the CDR2. Compared with germline, V lacks 2 bases and J lacks 9 bases; bases without a gene match: 5. Including cysteine and phenylalanine, the CDR3 has 13 amino acids. Left in the record is the CDR3 DNA by itself, 39 bases read in frame from the first base.

Source: peripheral blood, taken more than 4 months after surgery. The rearranged chain carries TRBV29-1 and TRBJ2-1; TRBD2 matches 9 bases in the middle. This receptor was identified in a boy under two years old with tuberous sclerosis and intractable seizures. The CDR3 protein is CSVEWREGGEQFF. The sequenced DNA is TGCAGCGTTGAATGGCGGGAGGGTGGTGAGCAGTTCTTC.